Following are 20 T cell receptor beta chains from one sample sequenced in a study of T-cell reconstitution after alpha-beta-depleted transplantation in children. The TCRbeta library incorporated unique molecular identifiers. TCRdb re-derived calls from the PCR reads in MiXCR, one entry per CDR3 protein. The table shows fewer than 750,000 distinct CDR3 sequences, with 25% to 30% occurring only once. The input for sequencing was PBMCs, taken before TCRalphabeta/CD19-depleted stem cell transplant. The receptors were sampled from a boy under three years old with Wiskott-Aldrich syndrome, due to receive a stem cell transplant.

This chain connects TRBV6-5 to TRBJ1-1; D ambiguous. The CDR3 is 15 amino acids. The germline V gene has CDR1 MNHEY and CDR2 SVGAGI. Trimming cost V 6 bases and J 0 bases, with 14 bases left between them. Here the CDR3 reads CASSLRTGMNTEAFF. CDR3 DNA sequence: TGTGCCAGCAGCCTTCGGACGGGGATGAACACTGAAGCTTTCTTT.

V usage is TRBV29-1 and J usage is TRBJ1-2; 7 nucleotides agree with TRBD1. The CDR3 sequence is 12 residues long. Trimming cost V 4 bases and J 2 bases; bases outside gene matches: 1. Germline CDR1 SQVTM, CDR2 ANQGSEA. CDR3: CSVATGNYGYTF. The CDR3 DNA sequence: TGCAGCGTTGCGACAGGGAACTATGGCTACACCTTC.

The chain combines TRBV13 with TRBJ2-5, with 14 bases fitting TRBD2. Germline CDR1 and CDR2: PRHDT and FYEKMQ (reference sequence). After removal of 5 bases from V and 5 bases from J, the junction contained 7 bases not matched to a gene. This CDR3 is built from 16 residues. CDR3 DNA: TGTGCCAGCAGCATCCCGGGACTAGCGGGAGCGGAGACCCAGTACTTC. It yields the protein CASSIPGLAGAETQYF.

The rearrangement links TRBV20-1 to TRBJ1-4; D is perhaps TRBD1 (5 bases). V dropped 0 bases and J dropped 4 bases, with 15 bases sitting between them. This CDR3 is built from 16 residues. Germline assignment: CDR1 DFQATT and CDR2 SNEGSKA (reference sequence). Here the CDR3 reads CSARDEKGPLNEKLFF. CDR3 bases: TGCAGTGCTAGAGATGAGAAGGGACCGCTTAATGAAAAACTGTTTTTT.

In this sample, this clonotype turned up a few times. V gene TRBV15 combines with J gene TRBJ2-3, with 9 bases that match TRBD1. Trimming removed 3 bases from V and 5 bases from J; junction bases left unmatched: 9. Germline CDR1 and CDR2: LNHNV and YYDKDF (reference sequence). The CDR3 contains 16 residues. The CDR3 sequence is CATSRAGTGSVDTQYF. The CDR3 coding sequence is TGTGCCACCAGCAGGGCCGGGACAGGGTCGGTAGATACGCAGTATTTT.

This clonotype was recorded a few times. V is TRBV28 and J is TRBJ2-3; 7 bases are a match to TRBD2. The CDR3 runs to 14 residues. Trimming cost V 3 bases and J 2 bases; bases outside gene matches: 2. Germline V CDR1 and CDR2: MDHEN, SYDVKM. CDR3 nucleotides: TGTGCCAGCAGTTTTAGCGGGTTCACAGATACGCAGTATTTT. Amino acid sequence: CASSFSGFTDTQYF.

V and J are TRBV3-1 and TRBJ2-7; 7 bases line up with TRBD1. Germline CDR1 is LGHDT and CDR2 is YNNKEL (reference sequence). The ends lost 4 bases at V and 2 bases at J; junction bases unmatched: 5. CDR3 length: 14 residues. The CDR3 DNA sequence: TGTGCCAGCAGCCGGGGACAGATCGCCTACGAGCAGTACTTC. This sequence encodes CASSRGQIAYEQYF.

This clonotype showed up just once. The junction departs from the called germline gene at one end, perhaps through a read error. This chain uses TRBV5-5 with TRBJ1-2, with TRBD1 matching 10 bases. The V gene's germline CDR1 is SGHKS and CDR2 YYEKEE (reference sequence). The CDR3 length is 14 residues. CDR3 protein: CASILGQGLQGYTF. CDR3 DNA: TGTGCCAGCATCTTGGGACAGGGGCTTCAGGGCTACACCTTC.

This clonotype came up a few times. The J gene is TRBJ1-4, the V gene TRBV21-1; no check of the table's D call, TRBD1, against the DNA was made. TRBV21-1 is annotated as a pseudogene. The CDR3 runs to 14 residues. CDR3 nucleotides: TGTGCCAGCAGCAAAATCAGGCGGACAGAACTCCTGTTTTTT. It is translated as CASSKIRRTELLFF.

The count of this clonotype is one. The rearrangement uses TRBV7-6 and TRBJ1-5, with TRBD1 as a possible D gene (5 bases). The CDR3 has 16 residues. Per the germline V gene, CDR1 is SGHVS and CDR2 is FNYEAQ. CDR3 nucleotides: TGTTCTAAAGTGGGGCCGAATAATGATAGCAATCAGCCCCAGCATTTT. Protein sequence: CSKVGPNNDSNQPQHF.

The table lists this clonotype with a few counts. This chain uses TRBV3-1 with TRBJ1-2; unclear D gene. The CDR3 is 13 amino acids. CDR1 is LGHDT and CDR2 is YNNKEL in the germline V gene (reference sequence). Trimming stripped 0 bases from V and 4 bases from J, with 6 bases between. CDR3 loop: CASSQESVYGYTF. For the CDR3, the DNA is TGTGCCAGCAGCCAAGAGTCAGTCTATGGCTACACCTTC.

The V and J genes are TRBV27 and TRBJ1-5; possibly TRBD1 for D (5 bases). Trimming left V 2 bases short and J 4 bases short, with 12 bases between. The CDR3 has 15 amino acids. Germline V gives CDR1 MNHEY, CDR2 SMNVEV (reference sequence). The CDR3 nucleotides read TGTGCCAGCAGTTTACGGGAGGGGCGGAATCAGCCCCAGCATTTT. Its translation is CASSLREGRNQPQHF.

The chain combines TRBV5-1 with TRBJ1-2; D is perhaps TRBD1 (5 bases). CDR1 is SGHRS, CDR2 YFSETQ, per germline. V lost 0 bases to trimming and J lost 1 base, with 13 bases between them. The CDR3 runs 16 residues. Written as DNA, the CDR3 is TGCGCCAGCAGCTTGGTTCCAGGGTGGAATAACTATGGCTACACCTTC. The encoded protein is CASSLVPGWNNYGYTF.

V is TRBV12-3 or TRBV12-4 and J is TRBJ2-5; 10 bases are a match to TRBD1. This CDR3 has 16 amino acids. After removal of 2 bases from V and 1 base from J, the junction contained 4 bases not matched to a gene. The DNA of the CDR3 is TGTGCCAGCAGTTTAACAGGGACAGGGGCCCAAGAGACCCAGTACTTC. Amino acid sequence: CASSLTGTGAQETQYF.

The chain combines TRBV15 with TRBJ2-1; D might be TRBD1 or TRBD2, each matching 5 bases. Trimming left V 3 bases short and J 2 bases short, with 14 bases between. The V gene's germline CDR1 is LNHNV and CDR2 YYDKDF (reference sequence). This CDR3 contains 16 residues. This CDR3 is CATSRVRGSTYNEQFF. The CDR3 coding sequence is TGTGCCACCAGCAGGGTCCGGGGCTCGACCTACAATGAGCAGTTCTTC.

This clonotype was counted a single time. The chain joins TRBV25-1 to TRBJ2-1, with no clear D. The CDR3 sequence is 16 residues long. The ends were cut back, 4 bases at V and 0 bases at J, with 13 bases in the middle. Germline-derived CDR1 and CDR2 are MGHDK and SYGVNS. For the CDR3, the DNA is TGTGCCAGCAGTGCGGTTTCCCTGAGCTCCTACAATGAGCAGTTCTTC. Amino acid sequence: CASSAVSLSSYNEQFF.

The chain employs TRBV20-1 and TRBJ2-3; 11 nucleotides line up with TRBD2. This CDR3 contains 14 residues. CDR1 is DFQATT and CDR2 is SNEGSKA in the germline V gene (reference sequence). V dropped 8 bases and J dropped 5; count of bases not matched to a gene: 9. The CDR3 DNA reads as TGCAGTAGTAGCGGGAGGGCCGGGGTAGATACGCAGTATTTT. Protein product: CSSSGRAGVDTQYF.

The table lists this clonotype with a few counts. The rearrangement links TRBV18 to TRBJ2-1, with 14 bases lining up with TRBD2. V shed 3 bases, J shed 8 bases, and the junction held 9 bases outside the gene matches. The CDR3 covers 17 residues. Germline lookup yields CDR1 KGHSH and CDR2 LQKENI. Here the CDR3 DNA reads TGTGCCAGCTCACCTGCCGGGACTAGCGGGAGAGGCCATGAGCAGTTCTTC. Its protein is CASSPAGTSGRGHEQFF. Full variable domain (rest looked up from reference TRBV18 and TRBJ2-1): NAGVMQNPRHLVRRRGQEARLRCSPMKGHSHVYWYRQLPEEGLKFMVYLQKENIIDESGMPKERFSAEFPKEGPSILRIQQVVRGDSAAYFCASSPAGTSGRGHEQFFGPGTRLTVL.

The chain combines TRBV3-1 with TRBJ2-1, with a tentative D call TRBD2 (7 bases). The CDR3 has 17 amino acids. V lost 3 bases and J lost 7, with 22 bases in between. Germline V gene lookup returns CDR1 LGHDT and CDR2 YNNKEL (reference sequence). The CDR3 loop is CASSHWGGIGLDNEQFF. The CDR3 DNA sequence: TGTGCCAGCAGCCATTGGGGGGGCATAGGCTTGGATAATGAGCAGTTCTTC.

This clonotype was counted a few times. The chain employs TRBV6-1 and TRBJ2-3; 7 bases agree with TRBD1. The CDR3 totals 15 residues. Germline V CDR1 and CDR2: MNHNS, SASEGT. J gave up 2 bases and V 4 bases, and 6 bases lay outside the gene matches. The CDR3 nucleotides read TGTGCCAGCAGTGTTACAGGGGTATACACAGATACGCAGTATTTT. As protein: CASSVTGVYTDTQYF.